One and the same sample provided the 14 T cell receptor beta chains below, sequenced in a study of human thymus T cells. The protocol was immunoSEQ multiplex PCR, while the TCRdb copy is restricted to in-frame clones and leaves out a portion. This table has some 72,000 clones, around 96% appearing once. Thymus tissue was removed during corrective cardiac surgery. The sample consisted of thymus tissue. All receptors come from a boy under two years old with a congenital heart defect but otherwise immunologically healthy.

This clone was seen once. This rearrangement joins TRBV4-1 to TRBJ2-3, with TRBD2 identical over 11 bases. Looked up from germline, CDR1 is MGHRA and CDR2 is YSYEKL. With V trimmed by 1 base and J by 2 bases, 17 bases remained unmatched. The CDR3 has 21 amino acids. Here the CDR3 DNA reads TGCGCCAGCAGCCAAGGGGAGAGGGGACGCACGACTAGCGGGAACACAGATACGCAGTATTTT. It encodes CASSQGERGRTTSGNTDTQYF.

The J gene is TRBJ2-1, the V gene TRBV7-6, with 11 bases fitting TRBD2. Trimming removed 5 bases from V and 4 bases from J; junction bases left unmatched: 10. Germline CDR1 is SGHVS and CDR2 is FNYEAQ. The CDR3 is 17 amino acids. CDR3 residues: CASSPQTGTSGYNEQFF. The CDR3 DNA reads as TGTGCCAGCAGCCCGCAGACCGGGACTAGCGGTTACAATGAGCAGTTCTTC.

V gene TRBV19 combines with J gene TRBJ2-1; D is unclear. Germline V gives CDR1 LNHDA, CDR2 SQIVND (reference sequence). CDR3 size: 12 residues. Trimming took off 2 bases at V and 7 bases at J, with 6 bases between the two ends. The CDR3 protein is CASSIRPNEQFF. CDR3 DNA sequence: TGTGCCAGTAGTATACGGCCAAATGAGCAGTTCTTC.

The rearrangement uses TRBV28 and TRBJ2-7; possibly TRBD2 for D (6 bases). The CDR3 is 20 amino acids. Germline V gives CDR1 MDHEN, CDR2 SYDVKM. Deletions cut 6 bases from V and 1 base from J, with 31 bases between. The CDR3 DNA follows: TGTGCCAGCAGCCGGTGGCCCACCCTTGGGAGGACCTTATTTTCCTACGAGCAGTACTTC. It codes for CASSRWPTLGRTLFSYEQYF.

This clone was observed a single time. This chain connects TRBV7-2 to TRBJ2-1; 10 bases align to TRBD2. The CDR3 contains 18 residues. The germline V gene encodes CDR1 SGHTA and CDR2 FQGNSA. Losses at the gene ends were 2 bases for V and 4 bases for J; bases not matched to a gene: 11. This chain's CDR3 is CASSLSPRTSGKYNEQFF. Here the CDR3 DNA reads TGTGCCAGCAGCTTATCCCCTCGGACTAGCGGAAAGTACAATGAGCAGTTCTTC.

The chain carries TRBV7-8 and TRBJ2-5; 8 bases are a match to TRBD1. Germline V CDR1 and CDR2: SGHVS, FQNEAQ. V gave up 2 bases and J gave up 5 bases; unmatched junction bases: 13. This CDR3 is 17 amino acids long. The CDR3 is CASSLMDRVGTLETQYF. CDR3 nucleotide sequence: TGTGCCAGCAGCTTAATGGACAGGGTGGGGACTCTGGAGACCCAGTACTTC.

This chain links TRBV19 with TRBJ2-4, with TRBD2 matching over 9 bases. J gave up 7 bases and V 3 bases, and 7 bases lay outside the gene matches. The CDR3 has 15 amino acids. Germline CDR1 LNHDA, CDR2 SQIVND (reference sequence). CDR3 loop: CASSIRPSGRNIQYF. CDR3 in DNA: TGTGCCAGTAGTATTCGGCCAAGCGGGAGGAACATTCAGTACTTC.

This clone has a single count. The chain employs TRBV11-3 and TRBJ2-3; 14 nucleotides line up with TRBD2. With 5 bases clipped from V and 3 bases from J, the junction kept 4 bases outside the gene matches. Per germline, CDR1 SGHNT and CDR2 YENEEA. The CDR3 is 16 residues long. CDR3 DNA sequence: TGTGCCAGCAGCCTCCGGACTAGCGGGAGGACAGATACGCAGTATTTT. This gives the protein CASSLRTSGRTDTQYF.

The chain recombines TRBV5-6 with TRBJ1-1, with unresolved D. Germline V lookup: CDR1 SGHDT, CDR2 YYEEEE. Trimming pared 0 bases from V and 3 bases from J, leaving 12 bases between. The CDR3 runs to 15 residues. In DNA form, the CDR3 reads TGTGCCAGCAGCTTGGCCAACAGTTCTTACACTGAAGCTTTCTTT. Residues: CASSLANSSYTEAFF.

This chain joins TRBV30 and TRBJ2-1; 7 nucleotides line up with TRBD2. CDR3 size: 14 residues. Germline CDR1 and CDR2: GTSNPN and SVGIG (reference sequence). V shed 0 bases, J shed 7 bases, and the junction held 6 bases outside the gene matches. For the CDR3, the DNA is TGTGCCTGGAGTGTATCTAGCGGATCTAATGAGCAGTTCTTC. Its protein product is CAWSVSSGSNEQFF.

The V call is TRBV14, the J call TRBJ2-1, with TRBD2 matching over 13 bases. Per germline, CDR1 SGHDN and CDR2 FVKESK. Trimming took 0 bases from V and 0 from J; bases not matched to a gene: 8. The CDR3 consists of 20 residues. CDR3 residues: CASSQDKGLAGTISYNEQFF. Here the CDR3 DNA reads TGTGCCAGCAGCCAAGACAAGGGACTAGCGGGGACTATCTCCTACAATGAGCAGTTCTTC.

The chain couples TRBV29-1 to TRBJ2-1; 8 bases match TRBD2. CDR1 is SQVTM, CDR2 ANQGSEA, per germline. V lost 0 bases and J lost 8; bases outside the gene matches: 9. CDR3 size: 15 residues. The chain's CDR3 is CSVEDSGGAVHEQFF. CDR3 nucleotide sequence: TGCAGCGTTGAAGATTCGGGAGGGGCGGTCCATGAGCAGTTCTTC.

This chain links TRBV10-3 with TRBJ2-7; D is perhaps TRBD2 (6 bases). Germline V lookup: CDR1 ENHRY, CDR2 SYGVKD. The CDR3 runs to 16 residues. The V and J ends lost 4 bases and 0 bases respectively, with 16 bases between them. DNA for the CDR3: TGTGCCATCAGTGGACGGGCGGGAAGGAACTCCTACGAGCAGTACTTC. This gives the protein CAISGRAGRNSYEQYF.

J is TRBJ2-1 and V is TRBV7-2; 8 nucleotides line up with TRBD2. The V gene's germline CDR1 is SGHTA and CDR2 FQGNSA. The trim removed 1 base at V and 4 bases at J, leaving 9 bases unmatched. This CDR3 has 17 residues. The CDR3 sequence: CASSLGKRESTYNEQFF. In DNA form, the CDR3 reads TGTGCCAGCAGCTTAGGGAAGCGGGAGAGCACATACAATGAGCAGTTCTTC.